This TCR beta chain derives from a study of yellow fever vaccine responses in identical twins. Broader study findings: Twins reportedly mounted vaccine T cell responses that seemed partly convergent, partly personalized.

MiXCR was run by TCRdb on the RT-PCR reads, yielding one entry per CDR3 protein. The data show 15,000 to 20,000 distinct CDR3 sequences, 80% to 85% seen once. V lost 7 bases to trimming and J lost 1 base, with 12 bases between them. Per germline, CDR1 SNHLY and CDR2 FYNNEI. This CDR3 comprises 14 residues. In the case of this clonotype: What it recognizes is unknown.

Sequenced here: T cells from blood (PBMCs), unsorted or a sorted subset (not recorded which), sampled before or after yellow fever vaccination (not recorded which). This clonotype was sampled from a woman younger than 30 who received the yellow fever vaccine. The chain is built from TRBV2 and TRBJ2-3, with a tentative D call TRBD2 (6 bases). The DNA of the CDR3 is TGTGCCAGCACGCTAGCGACACGCACAGATACGCAGTATTTT. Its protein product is CASTLATRTDTQYF.